Below, one T cell receptor (beta chain) is given with its context. No antigen is known for it. Sequencing was performed with immunoSEQ multiplex PCR; in TCRdb, only in-frame clones are kept and a portion is missing. The sample contains around 35,000 clones, about 36% of which appear only once. The entry originates in a study of neoadjuvant anti-PD-1 for oral cavity cancer. Study-wide results and caveats: With a few patients per group, TCR findings need larger cohorts.

Time point in this sample: after neoadjuvant nivolumab, at surgical resection. The specimen was tumor tissue, collected after nivolumab (anti-PD-1) treatment. This clonotype was sampled from a person aged 35-79 years with oral cavity squamous cell carcinoma.

The DNA of the CDR3 is TGCGCCAGCAGCTTTCAGGGAGGCTACACCTTC. Amino acid sequence: CASSFQGGYTF. The chain carries TRBV5-1 and TRBJ1-2; possibly TRBD1 for D (5 bases). V was pared by 2 bases and J by 8 bases, with 7 bases between. Germline CDR1 reads SGHRS; CDR2 reads YFSETQ. The CDR3 extends over 11 amino acids.